The clone carrying this TCR beta chain came up a few times. Its antigen is undetermined. This sample stems from a study of identical twins. Study-level points and caveats: Twins' excess sharing was less marked for out-of-frame beta sequences.

With V trimmed by 8 bases and J by 5 bases, 8 bases remained unmatched. The CDR3 is 14 residues long. Template switching, a step in the protocol, added a universal primer site, and cDNA carried unique molecular identifiers. A single record per CDR3 protein comes from TCRdb applying MiXCR to the 5' RACE reads. The top ten hold roughly 3% of the sample, which has 450,000 or so distinct CDR3 sequences, more than 20% seen once. These same records also appear under a second study, on T cells expressing NK-cell markers. That publication notes: Roughly 1.0-7.0% of CD8+ T cells in more than 5 donors belonged to dominant NKG2C+ clonotypes.

The chain couples TRBV12-3 or TRBV12-4 to TRBJ2-5; the match to TRBD2 covers 10 bases. The TCR was taken from a woman aged 18-30 years in good health. What was sequenced was CD4+ T cells sorted from blood. The CDR3 DNA reads TGTGCCAGCGGACAACTAGCGGGAAGGGAGACCCAGTACTTC. This codes for CASGQLAGRETQYF.